This passage covers 10 T cell receptor beta chains from one sample sequenced in a study of blood T cell repertoires in COVID-19. Profiled with immunoSEQ multiplex PCR; TCRdb holds only in-frame clones, not every one. The sample carries about 350,000 clones, more than 75% recorded once. Sequencing used PBMCs or T cells enriched from blood (not recorded which). These receptors were collected from a woman in her twenties or thirties who had recovered from COVID-19.

V and J are TRBV28 and TRBJ2-3; the match to TRBD2 covers 11 bases. The germline CDR1 and CDR2 sequences are MDHEN and SYDVKM. The J segment lost 5 bases and the V segment lost 5 bases, leaving 12 bases of the junction unmatched. This CDR3 contains 17 residues. DNA for the CDR3: TGTGCCAGCAGTCCTACACCCGGGACTAGCGGTCTAGATACGCAGTATTTT. It encodes CASSPTPGTSGLDTQYF.

The J gene is TRBJ2-7, the V gene TRBV18; the match to TRBD2 covers 10 bases. The germline gives CDR1 KGHSH, CDR2 LQKENI. CDR3 length equals 16 residues. V shed 2 bases and J 7 bases; nucleotides not matched to a gene: 11. CDR3 loop: CASSPDRTSGTGEQYF. CDR3 nucleotides: TGTGCCAGCTCACCAGATCGCACTAGCGGGACGGGGGAGCAGTACTTC.

This sequence joins TRBV27 and TRBJ1-5; unclear D gene. Germline CDR1 is MNHEY and CDR2 is SMNVEV (reference sequence). Trimming removed 6 bases from V and 9 bases from J, with 15 bases in between. This CDR3 contains 13 residues. The CDR3 DNA follows: TGTGCCAGCAGGGGCGAGTTTGGACTGCCCCAGCATTTT. It encodes CASRGEFGLPQHF.

V usage is TRBV3-1 (or the pseudogene TRBV3-2) and J usage is TRBJ2-5, with TRBD2 matching 9 bases. CDR1 is LGHDT and CDR2 is YNNKEL in the germline V gene (reference sequence). The CDR3 is 16 residues long. J lost 5 bases, V lost 2 bases, and 9 bases had no gene match. CDR3 bases: TGTGCCAGCAGCCAATGGAGTAGCGGGAGTGGCGAGACCCAGTACTTC. The encoded protein is CASSQWSSGSGETQYF.

The chain links TRBV18 to TRBJ2-3; TRBD2 aligns across 8 bases. V was clipped by 2 bases and J by 7 bases; unmatched bases: 11. CDR3 size: 16 residues. CDR1 and CDR2 from the germline V gene are KGHSH and LQKENI. CDR3 sequence reads: CASSPGSGAGGYTQYF. As DNA, the CDR3 is TGTGCCAGCTCACCAGGTAGCGGGGCTGGAGGATATACGCAGTATTTT.

The chain links TRBV5-6 to TRBJ2-3; 13 bases fit TRBD2. The germline V gene encodes CDR1 SGHDT and CDR2 YYEEEE. The CDR3 sequence is 18 residues long. J gave up 3 bases and V 0 bases, and 7 bases lay outside the gene matches. CDR3 coding DNA: TGTGCCAGCAGCTTGGACGGACTAGCGGGAGTTGGGACAGATACGCAGTATTTT. This encodes CASSLDGLAGVGTDTQYF.

The sample holds one count of this clone. The chain combines TRBV7-8 with TRBJ2-1; maybe TRBD2 (5 bases). This CDR3 is built from 14 residues. Trimming stripped 4 bases from V and 3 bases from J, with 10 bases between. The germline gives CDR1 SGHVS, CDR2 FQNEAQ. The CDR3: CASSSSTNYNEQFF. Written as DNA, the CDR3 is TGTGCCAGCAGCTCCTCGACTAACTACAATGAGCAGTTCTTC.

The CDR3 coding sequence is TGTGCCAGCAGCGTAGGAGGCCGAAGGGCCAAAAACATTCAGTACTTC. Translation gives CASSVGGRRAKNIQYF. V gene TRBV9 combines with J gene TRBJ2-4; D is undetermined. The CDR3 consists of 16 residues. Looked up from germline, CDR1 is SGDLS and CDR2 is YYNGEE. V shed 0 bases and J shed 1 base, with 11 bases lying between them. Supplemented by reference TRBV9 and TRBJ2-4, the full variable domain reads DSGVTQTPKHLITATGQRVTLRCSPRSGDLSVYWYQQSLDQGLQFLIQYYNGEERAKGNILERFSAQQFPDLHSELNLSSLELGDSALYFCASSVGGRRAKNIQYFGAGTRLSVL.

In this sample, this clone turned up once. The V and J genes are TRBV27 and TRBJ2-1; tentative D call: TRBD1 (7 bases). Deletions cut 9 bases from V and 9 bases from J, with 15 bases between. The germline V gene encodes CDR1 MNHEY and CDR2 SMNVEV (reference sequence). The CDR3 is 12 amino acids. The CDR3 sequence is CASRTTGAEQFF. The CDR3 DNA reads TGTGCCAGTAGGACTACAGGGGCTGAGCAGTTCTTC.

V and J are TRBV2 and TRBJ1-2; D is unclear. The CDR3 runs to 13 residues. The V gene's germline CDR1 is SNHLY and CDR2 FYNNEI. The germline V and J ends were trimmed by 7 bases and 4 bases, with 13 bases remaining between them. Here the CDR3 DNA reads TGTGCCAGCACCGCGATAGATAGCTATGGCTACACCTTC. It is translated as CASTAIDSYGYTF.